This is a list of T cell receptor beta chains from one sample in a study of shared clonotypes between healthy human individuals. Generated by immunoSEQ multiplex PCR, the TCRdb table keeps only in-frame clones and is missing some. The sample comprises under 2.5 million clones, about 90% of which are singletons, and about 0.41% rests with the top ten. The sample comprised naive CD4+ T cells from PBMCs. Receptors were obtained from a man younger than 35 in good health. Some clones in this sample may be carry-over from other donors' samples. Both conserved end residues are part of each CDR3. A D gene is named only where the DNA matches it firmly. Some rows mark clone size as missing; the rest say once, few, many or name a class of expanded clone.

-	-	TRBV28	TRBJ1-1	TGTGCCAGTACAAACAGGATCACTGAAGCTTTCTTT	CASTNRITEAFF
-	-	TRBV6-1	TRBJ2-2	TGTGCCAGCAGTGACTTAGCGGAAGCCACGAACACCGGGGAGCTGTTTTTT	CASSDLAEATNTGELFF
-	-	TRBV27	TRBJ1-2	TGTGCCAGCAGTCCCCGAGAGGGCCGGGTCTATGGCTACACCTTC	CASSPREGRVYGYTF
-	-	TRBV2	TRBJ1-2	TGTGCCAGCAGTCGCCAGGACATCGGCTATGGCTACACCTTC	CASSRQDIGYGYTF
-	-	TRBV7-3	TRBJ2-2	TGTGCCAGCAGCTTAACGTCTACCTCCGGGGAGCTGTTTTTT	CASSLTSTSGELFF
few	-	TRBV5-1	TRBJ1-1	TGCGCCAGCAGCTTGGATCCTTCCCCGAACACTGAAGCTTTCTTT	CASSLDPSPNTEAFF
-	-	TRBV5-1	TRBJ1-5	TGCGCCAGCAGCTTCGGACCGGATCAGCCCCAGCATTTT	CASSFGPDQPQHF
-	TRBD2	TRBV5-4	TRBJ2-3	TGTGCCAGCAGCTTTACGACTAGCGGGAGTATGGATACGCAGTATTTT	CASSFTTSGSMDTQYF
-	TRBD1	TRBV6-6	TRBJ2-7	TGTGCCAGCAGTCGACAGGGGAGCTACGAGCAGTACTTC	CASSRQGSYEQYF
-	-	TRBV7-3	TRBJ2-2	TGTGCCAGCAGCTTAGGTTCGGCCGGTGCGAACACCGGGGAGCTGTTTTTT	CASSLGSAGANTGELFF
few	-	TRBV5-6	TRBJ1-1	TGTGCCAGCAGCTTGATTCAGGGGAACATAGCTTTCTTT	CASSLIQGNIAFF
-	TRBD2	TRBV7-2	TRBJ2-5	TGTGCCAGCAGCATTCAGGGGGCCAAAGGACTAGCGGGAGTTGAGACCCAGTACTTC	CASSIQGAKGLAGVETQYF
-	-	TRBV6-5	TRBJ2-7	TGTGCCAGCAGTTACGGTGGCAAGTCCTACGAGCAGTACTTC	CASSYGGKSYEQYF
-	-	TRBV5-4	TRBJ1-6	TGTGCCAGCAGCTTGGAGGGCAGGGATAATTCACCCCTCCACTTT	CASSLEGRDNSPLHF
-	-	TRBV5-6	TRBJ2-7	TGTGCCAGCAGCTTGGTGGGGCCTCGGGAGTACGAGCAGTACTTC	CASSLVGPREYEQYF
-	-	TRBV28	TRBJ2-7	TGTGCCAGCAGTTTATCTTCTATCTACGAGCAGTACTTC	CASSLSSIYEQYF
-	TRBD2	TRBV6-5	TRBJ2-7	TGTGCAGTCGTAGGCGGGAGCTCCTACGAGCAGTACTTC	CAVVGGSSYEQYF
once	-	TRBV4-1	TRBJ2-3	TGCGCCAGCAGCCCTGGAACAGGACTGGGGACAGATACGCAGTATTTT	CASSPGTGLGTDTQYF
-	TRBD2	TRBV19	TRBJ2-7	TGTGCCAGTAGTATAGGGGCTAGCGGGACCAGCTCCTACGAGCAGTACTTC	CASSIGASGTSSYEQYF
-	TRBD1	TRBV7-9	TRBJ1-4	TGTGCCAGCAGCACCCCTGGACAGGGCTTAAGTGAAAAACTGTTTTTT	CASSTPGQGLSEKLFF
-	TRBD1	TRBV2	TRBJ1-1	TGTGCCAGCAGGGGCCGGGACAGGGTGGGGAACACTGAAGCTTTCTTT	CASRGRDRVGNTEAFF
-	TRBD1	TRBV28	TRBJ2-5	TGTGGAGGCGGACAGGGGGCGCGGGAGACCCAGTACTTC	CGGGQGARETQYF
-	TRBD1	TRBV27	TRBJ1-4	TGTGCCAGCAGTTCACCGGGACAGGGGGATGAAAAACTGTTTTTT	CASSSPGQGDEKLFF
-	-	TRBV11-2	TRBJ2-4	TGTGCCAGCAGCGCTCTGACCAAAAACATTCAGTACTTC	CASSALTKNIQYF
-	TRBD1	TRBV29-1	TRBJ1-1	TGCAGCGTTGGGGTCGCAGGGGGCACTGAAGCTTTCTTT	CSVGVAGGTEAFF
-	-	TRBV5-5	TRBJ1-1	TGTGCCAGCAGCCCCATGAACACTGAAGCTTTCTTT	CASSPMNTEAFF
-	-	TRBV5-1	TRBJ1-1	TGCGCCAGCAGCTTGTCGTGGGGGCTTACTGAAGCTTTCTTT	CASSLSWGLTEAFF
-	TRBD2	TRBV28	TRBJ2-4	TGTGCCAGCTCGTTAGCGGGAGATGCCAAAAACATTCAGTACTTC	CASSLAGDAKNIQYF
once	-	TRBV13	TRBJ2-5	TGTGCCAGCAGCTTATATGGGGGGTCGCGAGAGACCCAGTACTTC	CASSLYGGSRETQYF
-	-	TRBV5-1	TRBJ2-5	TGCGCCAGCAGCCCTCGAGAAGGGGAAAGCCAAGAGACCCAGTACTTC	CASSPREGESQETQYF
-	-	TRBV9	TRBJ2-6	TGTGCCAGCAGCGTAGTCGGCCGCTCTGGGGCCAACGTCCTGACTTTC	CASSVVGRSGANVLTF
-	-	TRBV28	TRBJ1-5	TGTGCCAGCAGTTTACTAGGCAGGGGCGGGGATCAGCCCCAGCATTTT	CASSLLGRGGDQPQHF
-	-	TRBV7-9	TRBJ2-5	TGTGCCAGCAGCAACGACGGCGGGACAAAGACCCAGTACTTC	CASSNDGGTKTQYF
-	TRBD1	TRBV10-3	TRBJ1-2	TGTGCCATCAGTGGCGTAACAGGGGACCCCGACTTC	CAISGVTGDPDF
-	-	TRBV28	TRBJ1-1	TGTGCCAGCAGTTTATGGGATAGGGGTCGGTTCACTGAAGCTTTCTTT	CASSLWDRGRFTEAFF
-	-	TRBV9	TRBJ2-7	TGTGCCAGCAGCCACTCTCAGACGGGCCCCCGGGCCTACGAGCAGTACTTC	CASSHSQTGPRAYEQYF
-	-	TRBV19	TRBJ1-4	TGTGCCAGTAGTATCGGGCAGGCCCCTAATGAAAAACTGTTTTTT	CASSIGQAPNEKLFF
-	TRBD1	TRBV11-2	TRBJ2-4	TGTGCCAGCAGCTTTACCGGGACAGGGAGCAAAAACATTCAGTACTTC	CASSFTGTGSKNIQYF
few	-	TRBV10-3	TRBJ1-2	TGTGCCATCAGTGATGCAGGGCATGGCTACACCTTC	CAISDAGHGYTF
-	TRBD2	TRBV11-2	TRBJ2-1	TGTGCCACCGGGACTAGCGGGACCTACAATGAGCAGTTCTTC	CATGTSGTYNEQFF
-	TRBD1	TRBV18	TRBJ1-2	TGTGCCAGCTCACCCGAGGGACAGGGGTACTATGGCTACACCTTC	CASSPEGQGYYGYTF
-	-	TRBV28	TRBJ2-1	TGTGCCAGCAGTTTGCTCTCCGGGGACAATGAGCAGTTCTTC	CASSLLSGDNEQFF
once	-	TRBV1	TRBJ1-3	TGCACCAGCAGCCACGGACAGCTATCCCCCTCTGGAAACACCATATATTTT	CTSSHGQLSPSGNTIYF
-	-	TRBV9	TRBJ2-7	TGTGCCAGCAGCGTAGGTTTCTTCTCCTACGAGCAGTACTTC	CASSVGFFSYEQYF
-	TRBD1	TRBV5-1	TRBJ1-4	TGCGCCAGCAGCTTAACCGGGACAGAAGGGGAAAAACTGTTTTTT	CASSLTGTEGEKLFF
-	-	TRBV28	TRBJ2-7	TGTGCCAGCAGTTTTGGGCCTCTCGAGCAGTACTTC	CASSFGPLEQYF
-	-	TRBV11-2	TRBJ2-7	TGTGCCAGCAGCGAGAGGGCGGACGCCTACGAGCAGTACTTC	CASSERADAYEQYF
-	-	TRBV5-6	TRBJ1-2	TGTGCCAGCAGCCCAGAACAGGGACTGAAGGGGGGCTACACCTTC	CASSPEQGLKGGYTF
-	-	TRBV27	TRBJ2-5	TGTGCCAGCAGTATGACCAGGGCCTCACAAGAGACCCAGTACTTC	CASSMTRASQETQYF
-	-	TRBV6-6	TRBJ2-3	TGTGCCAGCTTCGGGTCGTCAGCAGATACGCAGTATTTT	CASFGSSADTQYF
-	-	TRBV9	TRBJ2-1	TGTGCCAGCAGCGTCTCTGGAGGCTCCTACAATGAGCAGTTCTTC	CASSVSGGSYNEQFF
-	-	TRBV4-3	TRBJ1-2	TGCGCCAGCAGCCAAACAGGGAACTATGGCTACACCTTC	CASSQTGNYGYTF
once	TRBD2	TRBV6-5	TRBJ2-3	TGTGCCAGCAGTTGGGGACTAGCGGAAAGCACAGATACGCAGTATTTT	CASSWGLAESTDTQYF